This T cell receptor (beta chain) was obtained from a study of blood T cells in healthy people across ages. The CDR3 is 16 amino acids. V gave up 6 bases and J gave up 4 bases, with 18 bases separating them. Then a second PCR, running roughly 7 to 12 cycles, was carried out with a sample-barcoded 5' primer and a J-beta primer mix. From the 5' RACE reads, TCRdb called clonotypes with MiXCR, one entry per CDR3 protein. The table shows over a million distinct CDR3 sequences, with less than 45% occurring only once. Total RNA, at least 5 micrograms per sample, came from PBMCs. The clonotype was recovered from a woman younger than 35 in good health. The chain has TRBV12-3 or TRBV12-4 and TRBJ2-2; the D gene is possibly TRBD1 (7 bases). Sequenced sample: blood. In DNA, the CDR3 is TGTGCCAGCAGCCCTGGACAGGACGGGGGCACCGGGGAGCTGTTTTTT. Its protein is CASSPGQDGGTGELFF.